Presented here are 15 T cell receptor beta chains from one specimen sequenced in a study of T cell repertoires in cytomegalovirus infection. TCRdb independently ran MiXCR on the reads; one entry per CDR3 protein. The sample contains 400,000 to 550,000 distinct CDR3 sequences, about 11% of which appear only once. Sequencing was carried out using PBMCs. The receptor set was obtained from a human donor in good health (CMV status not recorded). Some clones in this sample may be carry-over from other donors' samples.

The chain uses TRBV2 and TRBJ2-7, with 13 bases aligning to TRBD2. Per the germline V gene, CDR1 is SNHLY and CDR2 is FYNNEI. This CDR3 is built from 14 residues. The V gene end was trimmed by 8 bases and the J gene end by 6 bases; junction bases not matched to a gene: 7. The CDR3 is CASGRWTSGSEQYF. The CDR3 nucleotides are TGTGCCAGCGGAAGGTGGACTAGCGGGAGCGAGCAGTACTTC.

The sample holds many counts of this clonotype. The chain couples TRBV6-1 to TRBJ1-2, with D uncertain. The V and J ends lost 0 bases and 8 bases respectively, with 7 bases between them. CDR1 and CDR2 (germline): MNHNS, SASEGT. This CDR3 has 12 amino acids. This CDR3 reads CASSEATRGYTF. CDR3 in DNA: TGTGCCAGCAGTGAAGCTACAAGAGGCTACACCTTC.

This clonotype was seen only a few times. The V and J genes are TRBV5-1 and TRBJ2-5; 10 bases are a match to TRBD1. The V and J ends lost 9 bases and 2 bases, in that order; junction bases with no gene match: 4. From germline, CDR1 is SGHRS and CDR2 YFSETQ. The CDR3 extends over 13 amino acids. The CDR3 reads CATRTGGQETQYF. CDR3 coding DNA: TGCGCCACCAGGACAGGGGGACAAGAGACCCAGTACTTC.

This clonotype was seen many times. J is TRBJ2-5 and V is TRBV7-9; no clear D gene. Trimming removed 5 bases from V and 5 bases from J, with 9 bases in between. Germline V CDR1 and CDR2: SEHNR, FQNEAQ (reference sequence). CDR3 length: 12 residues. DNA for the CDR3: TGTGCCAGCAGCCTGGTCGGGGAGACCCAGTACTTC. Translated: CASSLVGETQYF.

This clonotype was detected a few times. The rearrangement uses TRBV5-4 and TRBJ1-6; TRBD1 is a possible D gene (5 bases). The germline V gene encodes CDR1 SGHNT and CDR2 YYREEE (reference sequence). The CDR3 loop spans 16 amino acids. V gave up 4 bases and J gave up 5 bases, with 16 bases separating them. The CDR3 region is CASSPGKGINNSPLHF. In DNA form, the CDR3 reads TGTGCCAGCAGCCCCGGGAAGGGGATAAATAATTCACCCCTCCACTTT.

About this clonotype itself: It is likely a read error, because the conserved phenylalanine at the end of the CDR3 is missing. V usage is TRBV5-1 and J usage is TRBJ2-7, with 9 bases lining up with TRBD1. Germline V gives CDR1 SGHRS, CDR2 YFSETQ. The junction had 16 bases not matched to a gene; V was cut back by 4 bases and J by 5 bases. The CDR3 runs 17 residues. Written as DNA, the CDR3 is TGCGCCAGCAGCGGTGGACAGGGGCGGGAATCTCTGCACGAGCAGTACCTC. Amino acid sequence: CASSGGQGRESLHEQYL.

Many counts were recorded for this clonotype. This rearrangement joins TRBV20-1 to TRBJ1-2, with a tentative D call TRBD1 (6 bases). Trimming took off 3 bases at V and 4 bases at J, with 15 bases between the two ends. The germline gives CDR1 DFQATT, CDR2 SNEGSKA (reference sequence). CDR3 size: 14 residues. Here the CDR3 reads CSARDRTLPYGYTF. The DNA for the CDR3 is TGCAGTGCTAGGGACAGAACTTTGCCCTATGGCTACACCTTC.

The rearrangement joins TRBV28 to TRBJ2-7; D is unclear. This CDR3 has 15 residues. V was pared by 3 bases and J by 0 bases, with 12 bases between. The germline V gene encodes CDR1 MDHEN and CDR2 SYDVKM. The CDR3 reads CASSLVAPSSYEQYF. The CDR3 DNA is TGTGCCAGCAGTTTGGTAGCTCCAAGCTCCTACGAGCAGTACTTC.

This clonotype was seen many times. This chain links TRBV6-1 with TRBJ2-5; 11 positions agree with TRBD1. The germline CDR1 and CDR2 sequences are MNHNS and SASEGT. The CDR3 consists of 14 residues. V shed 8 bases, J shed 5 bases, and the junction held 7 bases outside the gene matches. This CDR3 reads CASSGQGVDETQYF. As DNA, the CDR3 is TGTGCCAGCTCGGGACAGGGGGTCGATGAGACCCAGTACTTC.

The chain's CDR3 is CASSLVDPTGGYTF. CDR3 bases: TGTGCCAGCAGCCTGGTGGACCCGACAGGTGGCTACACCTTC. The chain combines TRBV28 with TRBJ1-2; a possible D gene is TRBD1 (6 bases). This CDR3 spans 14 amino acids. Trimming removed 6 bases at V and 7 bases at J, with 18 bases between. CDR1 is MDHEN, CDR2 SYDVKM, per germline.

The chain links TRBV19 to TRBJ1-4, with no clear D. The germline CDR1 and CDR2 sequences are LNHDA and SQIVND (reference sequence). Trimming shortened V by 0 bases and J by 6 bases, and 14 bases separated the two germline ends. The length of the CDR3 is 16 residues. The CDR3 reads CASSIDNGPAYEKLFF. Here the CDR3 DNA reads TGTGCCAGTAGTATAGATAACGGGCCAGCATATGAAAAACTGTTTTTT.

This clonotype appeared many times. The genes are TRBV12-3 or TRBV12-4 and TRBJ1-1, with no clear D. Deletions cut 5 bases from V and 9 bases from J, with 13 bases between. The CDR3 totals 12 residues. DNA for the CDR3: TGTGCCAGCAGTCCCGACGGACGGAAAGCTTTCTTT. This encodes CASSPDGRKAFF.

This clonotype was detected many times. This chain connects TRBV28 to TRBJ2-2, with TRBD2 matching over 11 bases. Germline V CDR1 and CDR2: MDHEN, SYDVKM. Trimming removed 5 bases from V and 6 bases from J; junction bases left unmatched: 5. The CDR3 is 15 residues long. The CDR3 DNA sequence: TGTGCCAGCAGTATTTCACTAGCGGGAGCCGGGGAGCTGTTTTTT. This codes for CASSISLAGAGELFF.

This clonotype has at least ten counts. The V gene is TRBV7-9, the J gene TRBJ2-1, with 7 bases aligning to TRBD2. Germline assignment: CDR1 SEHNR and CDR2 FQNEAQ (reference sequence). This CDR3 is built from 15 residues. V dropped 6 bases and J dropped 4; count of bases not matched to a gene: 9. CDR3 DNA: TGTGCCAGCAGTCGTGCGGGAGTGAAGTACAATGAGCAGTTCTTC. It yields the protein CASSRAGVKYNEQFF.

This clonotype has a count of ten or more. The rearrangement uses TRBV7-3 and TRBJ1-3; D gene uncertain. CDR1 and CDR2 (germline): SGHTA, FQGTGA. V was pared by 4 bases and J by 1 base, with 8 bases between. The CDR3 has 14 residues. CDR3 sequence: CASSYSASGNTIYF. In nucleotides, the CDR3 is TGTGCCAGCAGCTATTCCGCTTCTGGAAACACCATATATTTT.